This T cell receptor beta chain was sequenced in a study of radiotherapy plus CTLA-4 blockade in lung cancer. The study's findings and limits: Following radiotherapy plus ipilimumab, tumor-derived TCR clones expanded in the blood.

Method: immunoSEQ multiplex PCR; TCRdb's copy keeps in-frame clones and lacks some. The repertoire holds tens of thousands of clones, with over 80% as singletons. The CDR3 has 16 amino acids. The V gene's germline CDR1 is SGHTA and CDR2 FQGTGA. The V gene lost 8 bases and the J gene lost 5 bases, with 23 bases spanning the gap. Enrolled patients, whose metastatic non-small-cell lung cancer was chemo-refractory, received focal radiation plus CTLA-4 blockade with ipilimumab. This clone showed up just a few times. The antigen is not known. The sample consisted of peripheral blood, taken from a patient treated with radiotherapy plus ipilimumab. The source of this sequence is a human donor with non-small cell lung cancer who had stable disease on radiotherapy plus ipilimumab. This rearrangement joins TRBV7-3 to TRBJ2-3; D is tentatively TRBD1 or TRBD2 (6 bases each). CDR3 coding DNA: TGTGCCAGCGCTGGGGTGGGGGGCCTAGTGGAAGATACGCAGTATTTT. The encoded protein is CASAGVGGLVEDTQYF.